Listed below are T cell receptor beta chains from one sample, sequenced in a study of CD8+ T cells in alopecia areata. Only in-frame clones appear in the TCRdb table, and some are missing; sequencing was by immunoSEQ multiplex PCR. The top ten hold under 5.5% of the sample, which has about 140,000 clones, 50% to 60% seen once. The sequenced sample consisted of CD4+ T cells sorted from blood. Receptors originate from a human donor in good health. The CDR3 runs from the conserved cysteine through the conserved F or W. D genes are given only for firm matches. Where a row states a size, it is once, few, many or the class of an expanded clone; other rows omit it.

TRBJ1-2 | TRBV7-9 | few | . | CASSHGQIGYTF | TGTGCCAGCAGCCACGGACAGATCGGGTACACCTTC
TRBJ2-5 | TRBV29-1 | . | . | CSVYWSQETQYF | TGCAGCGTCTACTGGTCACAAGAGACCCAGTACTTC
TRBJ1-1 | TRBV10-3 | . | . | CAISRAGRISSGEAFF | TGTGCCATCAGTAGGGCAGGAAGGATCTCGAGCGGTGAAGCTTTCTTT
TRBJ1-1 | TRBV6-1 | . | . | CASIGYTEAFF | TGTGCCAGCATTGGATACACTGAAGCTTTCTTT
TRBJ2-1 | TRBV19 | few | TRBD2 | CASSIVAGDNEQFF | TGTGCCAGTAGTATAGTAGCGGGAGACAATGAGCAGTTCTTC
TRBJ2-7 | TRBV7-9 | . | TRBD2 | CASSSWAGTSYEQYF | TGTGCCAGCAGCTCTTGGGCCGGGACTAGCTACGAGCAGTACTTC
TRBJ2-2 | TRBV7-9 | few | . | CASSLAGANTGELFF | TGTGCCAGCAGCTTAGCGGGAGCTAACACCGGGGAGCTGTTTTTT
TRBJ1-1 | TRBV29-1 | few | . | CSVDGGTEAFF | TGCAGCGTTGATGGGGGGACAGAAGCTTTCTTT
TRBJ2-7 | TRBV28 | few | . | CASSSLYEQYF | TGTGCCAGCAGTTCCCTCTACGAGCAGTACTTC
TRBJ2-2 | TRBV7-9 | once | . | CASSRQLNTGELFF | TGTGCCAGCAGCCGACAGTTGAACACCGGGGAGCTGTTTTTT
TRBJ2-7 | TRBV6-5 | once | . | CASRGAGGRQYF | TGTGCCAGCAGGGGGGCGGGTGGTCGGCAGTACTTC
TRBJ2-7 | TRBV4-2 | . | . | CASSQDVGRYEQYF | TGTGCCAGCAGCCAAGATGTGGGGCGCTACGAGCAGTACTTC
TRBJ1-5 | TRBV30 | . | . | CAWSPRGGEVKPQHF | TGTGCCTGGAGTCCCCGGGGCGGGGAGGTGAAGCCCCAGCATTTT
TRBJ2-7 | TRBV29-1 | . | . | CSVGRPYEQYF | TGCAGCGTTGGTAGGCCCTACGAGCAGTACTTC
TRBJ2-7 | TRBV29-1 | . | . | CSVEGVSSYEQYF | TGCAGCGTTGAAGGCGTTAGCTCCTACGAGCAGTACTTC
TRBJ2-7 | TRBV6-5 | . | . | CASSYDSLGEQYF | TGTGCCAGCAGTTACGACAGTTTGGGCGAGCAGTACTTC
TRBJ2-3 | TRBV19 | few | . | CASRDRPSSTDTQYF | TGTGCCAGTAGAGACAGACCCTCTAGCACAGATACGCAGTATTTT
TRBJ2-6 | TRBV11-2 | . | TRBD1 | CASSSGQGKSGANVLTF | TGTGCCAGCAGCTCGGGACAGGGGAAATCTGGGGCCAACGTCCTGACTTTC
TRBJ2-5 | TRBV28 | . | . | CASRLGGSQETQYF | TGTGCCAGCAGGTTAGGCGGATCTCAAGAGACCCAGTACTTC
TRBJ2-5 | TRBV4-2 | few | TRBD1 | CASSRATGGVQETQYF | TGTGCCAGCAGCCGAGCAACAGGGGGCGTCCAAGAGACCCAGTACTTC
TRBJ2-2 | TRBV5-6 | . | . | CASSLLRWGENTGELFF | TGTGCCAGCAGCTTGCTCCGATGGGGCGAGAACACCGGGGAGCTGTTTTTT
TRBJ2-1 | TRBV7-8 | few | TRBD1 | CASSLGFSTGSFF | TGTGCCAGCAGCTTGGGTTTTTCGACAGGGTCTTTCTTC
TRBJ2-1 | TRBV7-2 | . | TRBD1 | CASSKQGITYNEQFF | TGTGCCAGCAGCAAACAGGGGATAACCTACAATGAGCAGTTCTTC
TRBJ1-2 | TRBV4-2 | once | TRBD1 | CASSQDPGQRYGYTF | TGTGCCAGCAGCCAAGACCCGGGACAGCGGTATGGCTACACCTTC
TRBJ2-7 | TRBV30 | . | . | CAWAKEYEQYF | TGTGCCTGGGCAAAGGAATACGAGCAGTACTTC
TRBJ2-5 | TRBV25-1 | . | . | CASSESQGLQETQYF | TGTGCCAGCAGTGAATCGCAGGGGCTCCAAGAGACCCAGTACTTC
TRBJ2-2 | TRBV9 | . | . | CASSVETMNTGELFF | TGTGCCAGCAGCGTAGAAACGATGAACACCGGGGAGCTGTTTTTT
TRBJ1-1 | TRBV9 | . | . | CASSVYERLNTEAFF | TGTGCCAGCAGCGTATATGAGAGGCTGAACACTGAAGCTTTCTTT
TRBJ1-2 | TRBV6-5 | . | . | CASSYPLTYDWRSYTF | TGTGCCAGCAGTTACCCTTTGACTTATGACTGGAGGAGCTACACCTTC
TRBJ2-1 | TRBV5-4 | few | TRBD1 | CASSLRQGRDLHNEQFF | TGTGCCAGCAGCCTCAGACAGGGTAGGGACCTCCACAATGAGCAGTTCTTC
TRBJ2-3 | TRBV25-1 | few | TRBD2 | CASRGWAGAPDTQYF | TGTGCCAGCAGGGGGTGGGCGGGAGCCCCAGATACGCAGTATTTT
TRBJ2-5 | TRBV7-6 | . | TRBD1 | CASSLRPQGALLETQYF | TGTGCCAGCAGCTTAAGGCCTCAGGGGGCGCTTCTCGAGACCCAGTACTTC
TRBJ2-7 | TRBV25-1 | . | . | CASSPGPYEQYF | TGTGCCAGCTCACCCGGACCCTACGAGCAGTACTTC
TRBJ2-5 | TRBV28 | . | TRBD2 | CASSSLAGLQETQYF | TGTGCCAGCAGTTCACTAGCGGGGTTACAAGAGACCCAGTACTTC
TRBJ1-2 | TRBV25-1 | . | . | CASSEPLGTPGRYTF | TGTGCCAGCAGTGAACCCCTCGGGACCCCTGGCCGCTACACCTTC
TRBJ2-4 | TRBV4-1 | . | . | CASSQETGGGKNIQYF | TGCGCCAGCAGCCAAGAAACAGGGGGGGGTAAAAACATTCAGTACTTC